This record concerns one T cell receptor (beta chain) sequence. Germline V CDR1 and CDR2: MDHEN, SYDVKM. CDR3 length: 11 residues. Trimming cost V 5 bases and J 9 bases, with 8 bases left between them. In the study's own analysis: Filtering differed since immunoSEQ provided only junctions, with no quality scores. Sequencing was performed with immunoSEQ multiplex PCR; in TCRdb, only in-frame clones are kept and a portion is missing. Clone size and V and J calls were adopted from that table, with D and trimming inferred from the DNA. The repertoire holds about half a million clones, 79% seen once, with more than 10% in the top ten. Adult Caucasians living in Nashville, Tennessee made up all of the donors. This record comes from a study of shared clonotypes between healthy human individuals.

The rearrangement joins TRBV28 to TRBJ2-1, with D possibly TRBD2 on 5 matching bases. The receptor was isolated from a woman aged 35 to 49 in good health. Some clones in this sample may be carry-over from other donors' samples. Sequencing used PBMCs. The CDR3 protein is CASSPAGEQFF. In DNA, the CDR3 is TGTGCCAGCAGTCCCGCGGGTGAGCAGTTCTTC.